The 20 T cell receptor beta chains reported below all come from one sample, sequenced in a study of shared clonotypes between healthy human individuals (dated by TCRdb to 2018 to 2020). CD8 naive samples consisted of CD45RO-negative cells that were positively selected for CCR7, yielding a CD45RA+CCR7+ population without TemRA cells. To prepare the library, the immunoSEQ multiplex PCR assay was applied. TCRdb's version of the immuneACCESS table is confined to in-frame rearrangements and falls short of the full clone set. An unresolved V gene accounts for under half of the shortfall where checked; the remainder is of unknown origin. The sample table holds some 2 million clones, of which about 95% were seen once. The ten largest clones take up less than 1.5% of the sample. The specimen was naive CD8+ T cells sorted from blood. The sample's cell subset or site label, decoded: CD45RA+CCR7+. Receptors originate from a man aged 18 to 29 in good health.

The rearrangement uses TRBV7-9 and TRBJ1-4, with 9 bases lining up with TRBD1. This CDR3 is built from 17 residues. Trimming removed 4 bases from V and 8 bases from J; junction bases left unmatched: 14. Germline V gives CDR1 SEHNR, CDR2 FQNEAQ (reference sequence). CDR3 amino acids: CASSSSILTGGWEKLFF. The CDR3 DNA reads TGTGCCAGCAGCTCCTCCATCCTTACAGGGGGCTGGGAAAAACTGTTTTTT.

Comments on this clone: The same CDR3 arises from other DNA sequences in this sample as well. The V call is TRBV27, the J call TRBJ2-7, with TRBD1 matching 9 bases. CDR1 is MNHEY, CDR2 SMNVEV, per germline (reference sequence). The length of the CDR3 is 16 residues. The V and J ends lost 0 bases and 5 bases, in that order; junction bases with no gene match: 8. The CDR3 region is CASSLSPGTGSHEQYF. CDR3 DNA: TGTGCCAGCAGTTTATCGCCCGGGACAGGGTCCCACGAGCAGTACTTC.

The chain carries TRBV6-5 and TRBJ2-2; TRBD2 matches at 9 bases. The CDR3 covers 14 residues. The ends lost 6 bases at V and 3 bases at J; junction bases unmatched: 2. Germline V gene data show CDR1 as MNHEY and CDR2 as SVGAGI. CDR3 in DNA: TGTGCCAGCAGCCCTAGCGGGGACACCGGGGAGCTGTTTTTT. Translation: CASSPSGDTGELFF.

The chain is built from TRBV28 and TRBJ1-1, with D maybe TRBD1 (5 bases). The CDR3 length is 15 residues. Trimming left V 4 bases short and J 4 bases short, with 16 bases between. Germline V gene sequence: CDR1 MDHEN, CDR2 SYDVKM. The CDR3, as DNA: TGTGCCAGCAGTTATGGGGACGAGAGGGGCACTGAAGCTTTCTTT. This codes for CASSYGDERGTEAFF.

The CDR3 region has the DNA TGCGCCAGCAGCTCAACTAGCGCTAAATCCTACAATGAGCAGTTCTTC. It translates to CASSSTSAKSYNEQFF. The chain uses TRBV4-1 and TRBJ2-1; 7 nucleotides agree with TRBD2. From germline, CDR1 is MGHRA and CDR2 YSYEKL. V was clipped by 5 bases and J by 1 base; unmatched bases: 8. The CDR3 runs 16 residues.

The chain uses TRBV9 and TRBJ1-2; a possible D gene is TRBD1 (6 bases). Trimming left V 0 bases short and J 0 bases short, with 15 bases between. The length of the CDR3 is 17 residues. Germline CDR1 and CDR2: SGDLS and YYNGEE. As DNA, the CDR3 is TGTGCCAGCAGCGTAGGGGGACACCCTGCCCCTAACTATGGCTACACCTTC. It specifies CASSVGGHPAPNYGYTF.

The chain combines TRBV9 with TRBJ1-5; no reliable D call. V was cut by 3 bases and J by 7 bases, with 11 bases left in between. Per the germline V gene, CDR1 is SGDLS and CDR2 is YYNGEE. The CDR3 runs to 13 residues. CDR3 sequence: CASSDGVGQPQHF. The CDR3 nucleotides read TGTGCCAGCAGCGATGGGGTTGGCCAGCCCCAGCATTTT.

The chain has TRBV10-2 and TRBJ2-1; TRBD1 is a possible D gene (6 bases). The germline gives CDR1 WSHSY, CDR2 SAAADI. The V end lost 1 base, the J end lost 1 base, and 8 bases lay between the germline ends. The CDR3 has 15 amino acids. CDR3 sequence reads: CASSELGASYNEQFF. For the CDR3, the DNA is TGCGCCAGCAGTGAGTTGGGGGCTTCCTACAATGAGCAGTTCTTC.

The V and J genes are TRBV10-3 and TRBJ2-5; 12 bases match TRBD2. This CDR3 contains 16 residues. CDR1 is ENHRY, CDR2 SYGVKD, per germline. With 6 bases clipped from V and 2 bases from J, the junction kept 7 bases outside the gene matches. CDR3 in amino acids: CAISILAGGSQETQYF. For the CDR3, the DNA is TGTGCCATCAGCATACTAGCGGGAGGATCGCAAGAGACCCAGTACTTC.

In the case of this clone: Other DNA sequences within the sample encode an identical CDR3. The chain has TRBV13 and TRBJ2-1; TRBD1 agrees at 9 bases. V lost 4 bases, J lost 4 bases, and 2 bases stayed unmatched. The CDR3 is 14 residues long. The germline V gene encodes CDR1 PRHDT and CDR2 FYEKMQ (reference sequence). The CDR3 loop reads CASSSGQGYNEQFF. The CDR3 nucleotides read TGTGCCAGCAGCTCGGGACAGGGATACAATGAGCAGTTCTTC.

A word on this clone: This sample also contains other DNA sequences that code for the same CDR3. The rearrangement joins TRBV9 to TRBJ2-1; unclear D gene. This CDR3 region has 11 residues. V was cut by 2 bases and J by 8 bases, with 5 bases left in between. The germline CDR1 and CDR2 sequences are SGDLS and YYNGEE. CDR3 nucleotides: TGTGCCAGCAGCGTGGCGGATGAGCAGTTCTTC. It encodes CASSVADEQFF.

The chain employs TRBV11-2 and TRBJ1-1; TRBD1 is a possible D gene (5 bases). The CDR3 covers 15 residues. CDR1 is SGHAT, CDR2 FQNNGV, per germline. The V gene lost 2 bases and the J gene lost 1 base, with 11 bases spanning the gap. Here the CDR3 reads CASSLTPGSNTEAFF. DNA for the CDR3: TGTGCCAGCAGCTTAACTCCAGGGTCGAACACTGAAGCTTTCTTT.

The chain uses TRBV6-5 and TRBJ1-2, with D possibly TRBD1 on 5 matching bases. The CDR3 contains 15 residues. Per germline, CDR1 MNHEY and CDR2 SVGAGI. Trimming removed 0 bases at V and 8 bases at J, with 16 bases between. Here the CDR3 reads CASSYSPLGARGYTF. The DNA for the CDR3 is TGTGCCAGCAGTTACTCCCCGTTAGGGGCTAGGGGCTACACCTTC.

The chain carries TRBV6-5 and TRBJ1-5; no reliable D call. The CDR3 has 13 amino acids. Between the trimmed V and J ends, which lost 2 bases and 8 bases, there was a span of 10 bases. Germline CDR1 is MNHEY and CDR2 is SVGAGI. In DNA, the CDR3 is TGTGCCAGCAGTTACCCCCGAGGGAAGCCCCAGCATTTT. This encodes CASSYPRGKPQHF.

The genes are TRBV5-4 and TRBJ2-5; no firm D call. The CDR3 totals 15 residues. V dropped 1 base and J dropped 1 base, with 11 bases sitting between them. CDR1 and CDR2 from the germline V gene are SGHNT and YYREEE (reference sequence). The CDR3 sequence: CASSLLTRGQETQYF. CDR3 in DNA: TGTGCCAGCAGCTTGTTGACTCGAGGCCAAGAGACCCAGTACTTC.

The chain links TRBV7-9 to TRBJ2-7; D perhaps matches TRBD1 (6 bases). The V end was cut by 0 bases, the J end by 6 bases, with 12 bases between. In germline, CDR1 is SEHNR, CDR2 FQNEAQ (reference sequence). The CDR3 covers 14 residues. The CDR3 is CASSLAGDRTEQYF. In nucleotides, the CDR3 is TGTGCCAGCAGCTTAGCGGGAGACAGGACCGAGCAGTACTTC.

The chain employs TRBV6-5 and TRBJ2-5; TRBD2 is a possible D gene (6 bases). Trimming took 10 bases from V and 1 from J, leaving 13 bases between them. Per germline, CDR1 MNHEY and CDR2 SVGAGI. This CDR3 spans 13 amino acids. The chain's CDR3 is CATTSSLQETQYF. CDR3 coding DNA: TGTGCCACTACTAGCAGCCTCCAAGAGACCCAGTACTTC.

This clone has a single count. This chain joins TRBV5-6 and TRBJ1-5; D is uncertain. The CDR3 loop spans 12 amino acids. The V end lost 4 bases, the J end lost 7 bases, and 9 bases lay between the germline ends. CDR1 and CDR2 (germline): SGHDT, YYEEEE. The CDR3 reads CASSAGPQPQHF. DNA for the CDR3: TGTGCCAGCAGCGCAGGTCCCCAGCCCCAGCATTTT.

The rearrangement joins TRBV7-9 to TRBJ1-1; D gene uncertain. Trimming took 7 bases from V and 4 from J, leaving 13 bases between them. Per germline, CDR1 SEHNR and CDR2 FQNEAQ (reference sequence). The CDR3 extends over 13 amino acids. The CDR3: CASNKGPSTEAFF. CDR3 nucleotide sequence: TGTGCCAGCAATAAAGGACCAAGCACTGAAGCTTTCTTT.

The CDR3 bases are TGCGCCAGCAGCTTGGTCCGCGACGAGCAGTACTTC. This sequence encodes CASSLVRDEQYF. The chain is built from TRBV5-1 and TRBJ2-7; no reliable D call. V was trimmed by 0 bases and J by 5 bases, leaving 6 bases between them. In germline, CDR1 is SGHRS, CDR2 YFSETQ. The CDR3 is made up of 12 amino acids.